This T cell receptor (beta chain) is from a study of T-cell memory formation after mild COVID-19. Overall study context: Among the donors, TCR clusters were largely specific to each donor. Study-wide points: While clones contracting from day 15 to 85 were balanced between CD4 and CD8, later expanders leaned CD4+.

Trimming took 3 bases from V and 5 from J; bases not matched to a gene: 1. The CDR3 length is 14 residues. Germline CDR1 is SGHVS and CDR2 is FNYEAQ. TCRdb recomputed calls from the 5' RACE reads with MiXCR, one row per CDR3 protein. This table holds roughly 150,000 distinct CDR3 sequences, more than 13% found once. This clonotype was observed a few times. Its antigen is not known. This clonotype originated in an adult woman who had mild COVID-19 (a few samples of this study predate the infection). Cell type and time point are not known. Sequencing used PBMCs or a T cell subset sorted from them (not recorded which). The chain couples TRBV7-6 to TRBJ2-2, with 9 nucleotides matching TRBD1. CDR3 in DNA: TGTGCCAGCAGCTTGACAGGGGGTACCGGGGAGCTGTTTTTT. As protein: CASSLTGGTGELFF.